The clone carrying this TCR beta chain was seen a few times. Its antigen remains unknown. Per sample, no less than 6 micrograms of total RNA were extracted. This sample was included in a study of blood T cells in healthy people across ages. Findings and caveats of the study: CMV infection status of these donors was not known. There were more naive CD4+ cells and higher diversity in long-lived donors than in aged donors.

The second PCR ran about 6 to 11 cycles with a sample-barcoded 5' primer and J-beta primers. Any given sample supplied a minimum of 3 million CDR3-containing paired-end reads. TCRdb re-derived calls from the 5' RACE reads in MiXCR, one entry per CDR3 protein. The table shows approximately 1.5 million distinct CDR3 sequences, with around 40% occurring only once. CDR3 length: 15 amino acids. The ends were cut back, 0 bases at V and 1 base at J, with 9 bases in the middle. Germline V gene lookup returns CDR1 LGHNA and CDR2 YSLEER. Specimen: blood. The chain combines TRBV4-3 with TRBJ1-1; TRBD1 is a possible D gene (5 bases). This receptor was taken from a woman younger than 30 in good health. CDR3 bases: TGCGCCAGCAGCCAAGATAGGGACGGGAACACTGAAGCTTTCTTT. Its protein product is CASSQDRDGNTEAFF.